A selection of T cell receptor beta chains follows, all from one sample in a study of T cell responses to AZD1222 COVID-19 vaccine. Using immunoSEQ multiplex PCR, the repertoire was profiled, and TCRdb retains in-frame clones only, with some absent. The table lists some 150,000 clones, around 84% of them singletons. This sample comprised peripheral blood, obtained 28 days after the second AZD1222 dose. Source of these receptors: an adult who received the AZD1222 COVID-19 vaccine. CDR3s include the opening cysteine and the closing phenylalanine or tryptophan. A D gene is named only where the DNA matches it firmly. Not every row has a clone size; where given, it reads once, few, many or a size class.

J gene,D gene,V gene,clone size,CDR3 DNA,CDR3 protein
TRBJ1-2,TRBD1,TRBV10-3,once,TGTGCCAGCCATGGCTGGGGAGAGGGGGCAAACTATGGCTACACCTTC,CASHGWGEGANYGYTF
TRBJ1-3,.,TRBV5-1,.,TGCGCCAGCAGACCTTCAGGCGATTCTGGAAACACCATATATTTT,CASRPSGDSGNTIYF
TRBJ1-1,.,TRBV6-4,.,TGTGCCAGCAGTGACTCGGGCCCCTGGAAGACTGAAGCTTTCTTT,CASSDSGPWKTEAFF
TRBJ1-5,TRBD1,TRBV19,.,TGTGCCAGTAGGAGGACAGGTAATCAGCCCCAGCATTTT,CASRRTGNQPQHF
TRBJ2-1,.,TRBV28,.,TGTGCCAGCAGTTTACTTCCCCCGGGGGAGCAGTTCTTC,CASSLLPPGEQFF
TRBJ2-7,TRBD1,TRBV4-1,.,TGCGCCAGCAGCCAAGACCCCAACAGGGGCGGTGGATACGAGCAGTACTTC,CASSQDPNRGGGYEQYF
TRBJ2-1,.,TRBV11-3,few,TGTGCCAGCAGCTCGCCGGCCTACAATGAGCAGTTCTTC,CASSSPAYNEQFF
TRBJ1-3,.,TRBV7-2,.,TGTGCCAGCAGCTCTCCATTCAGGGATTACTCTGGAAACACCATATATTTT,CASSSPFRDYSGNTIYF
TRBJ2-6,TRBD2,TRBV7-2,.,TGTGCCAGCAGCCCGGGGGGGAGTAGGGCCAACGTCCTGACTTTC,CASSPGGSRANVLTF
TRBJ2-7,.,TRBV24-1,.,TGTGCCACCTCTGAGGGGACACAGAGCTCCTACGAGCAGTACTTC,CATSEGTQSSYEQYF
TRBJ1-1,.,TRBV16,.,TGTGCCAGCAGCCAATCCACTGAAGCTTTCTTT,CASSQSTEAFF
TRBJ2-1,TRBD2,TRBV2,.,TGTGCCAGCAGTGTGCTAGCGGGGTTTGGAAATGAGCAGTTCTTC,CASSVLAGFGNEQFF
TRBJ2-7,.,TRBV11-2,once,TGTGCCAGCAGCTTACTTCCCGACGAGCAGTACTTC,CASSLLPDEQYF
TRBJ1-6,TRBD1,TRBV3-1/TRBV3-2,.,TGTGCCAGCAGCCAAGGTTGGAGGGGGCGTGTGTTTTTT,CASSQGWRGRVFF
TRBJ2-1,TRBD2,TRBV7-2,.,TGTGCCAGCAGCCACAGTAGCGGGCCGAACAATGAGCAGTTCTTC,CASSHSSGPNNEQFF
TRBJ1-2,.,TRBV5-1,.,TGCGCCAGCAGCTTGGACGGAGGTATAAAATCAACCTTC,CASSLDGGIKSTF
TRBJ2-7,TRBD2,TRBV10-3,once,TGTGCCATCAGTGAGTTGGGACTAGCGGGAGCCGGATACTACTTC,CAISELGLAGAGYYF
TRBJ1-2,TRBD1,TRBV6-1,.,TGTGCCAGCAGTGACACGTCCCAGGGGGTCGGCTATGGCTACACCTTC,CASSDTSQGVGYGYTF
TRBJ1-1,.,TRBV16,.,TGTGCCAGCAGCCAGGTTCACCCGGTCACTGAAGCTTTCTTT,CASSQVHPVTEAFF
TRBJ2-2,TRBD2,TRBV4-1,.,TGCGCCAGCAGCATCCGGACTAGCGAAAACACCGGGGAGCTGTTTTTT,CASSIRTSENTGELFF
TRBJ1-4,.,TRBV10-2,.,TGCGCCAGCAGTGAGGTGGCAGGGTCGTTCGAAAAACTGTTTTTT,CASSEVAGSFEKLFF
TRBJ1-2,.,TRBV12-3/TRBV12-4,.,TGTGCCAGCACCCCTGGGGGCGGCTACACCTTC,CASTPGGGYTF
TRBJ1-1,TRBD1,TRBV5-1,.,TGCGCCAGCAGCTCGGGACAGGGGCCTCCTGAAGCTTTCTTT,CASSSGQGPPEAFF
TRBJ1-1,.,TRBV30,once,TGTGCCTGGAGCCCTGGGTTTGACGGCACTGAAGCTTTCTTT,CAWSPGFDGTEAFF
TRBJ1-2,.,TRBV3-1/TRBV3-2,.,TGTGCCAGCAGCCAAGATTGGGGGAGCATCTATGGCTACACCTTC,CASSQDWGSIYGYTF
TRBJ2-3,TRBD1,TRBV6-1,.,TGTGCCAGCAGTGAATTAGGAGGGGGACAGGTCACAGATACGCAGTATTTT,CASSELGGGQVTDTQYF
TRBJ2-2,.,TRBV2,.,TGTGCCAGCAGTGAAGCGCGAGGGTACGGTCTGTTTTTT,CASSEARGYGLFF